What follows are 21 T cell receptor beta chains derived from one specimen sequenced in a study of shared clonotypes between healthy human individuals. TCRdb's table, derived via immunoSEQ multiplex PCR, lists solely in-frame clones and lacks some. The data contain under 600,000 clones, approximately 79% of them singletons. The specimen was PBMCs. Source of these receptors: a woman between 40 and 50 years old in good health. Some clones in this sample may be carry-over from other donors' samples.

The chain couples TRBV7-2 to TRBJ2-4, with TRBD2 matching over 8 bases. Per germline, CDR1 SGHTA and CDR2 FQGNSA. With V trimmed by 5 bases and J by 2 bases, 17 bases remained unmatched. This CDR3 contains 19 residues. The CDR3, as DNA: TGTGCCAGCAGCCCAGGCCTCGGGAGGGCCAGGTGGTCCAAAAACATTCAGTACTTC. Translating it yields CASSPGLGRARWSKNIQYF.

The rearrangement links TRBV5-8 to TRBJ1-4; D perhaps matches TRBD1 (5 bases). The CDR3 is 15 amino acids. The V end was cut by 5 bases, the J end by 4 bases, with 15 bases between. Germline V lookup: CDR1 SGHTS, CDR2 YDEGEE. The CDR3 sequence is CASSSGTDFNEKLFF. The CDR3 nucleotides read TGTGCCAGCAGTTCTGGGACGGACTTTAATGAAAAACTGTTTTTT.

This sequence joins TRBV5-6 and TRBJ2-5; perhaps TRBD1 as D (5 bases). V lost 3 bases and J 1 base, leaving 13 bases between the germline ends. Germline V gene sequence: CDR1 SGHDT, CDR2 YYEEEE. The length of the CDR3 is 15 residues. The CDR3 reads CASSSLRQIQETQYF. CDR3 sequence (DNA): TGTGCCAGCAGCTCCCTCCGACAGATCCAAGAGACCCAGTACTTC.

This clone was picked up a small number of times. The chain employs TRBV29-1 and TRBJ1-1; 7 positions match TRBD1. The CDR3 has 14 amino acids. The J segment lost 2 bases and the V segment lost 4 bases, leaving 7 bases of the junction unmatched. Germline lookup yields CDR1 SQVTM and CDR2 ANQGSEA. CDR3 region: CSVGTGQVNTEAFF. CDR3 nucleotide sequence: TGCAGCGTTGGTACCGGACAGGTTAACACTGAAGCTTTCTTT.

The chain carries TRBV11-2 and TRBJ2-3; D might be TRBD2 (6 bases). V was shortened by 4 bases and J by 3 bases, with 17 bases between the two germline ends. The CDR3 sequence is 16 residues long. CDR1 and CDR2 from the germline V gene are SGHAT and FQNNGV. CDR3 DNA: TGTGCCAGCAGCTCCTTGGGGGGAGTGGGTACAGATACGCAGTATTTT. Its translation is CASSSLGGVGTDTQYF.

V and J are TRBV15 and TRBJ2-5; D may correspond to TRBD1 or TRBD2 (5 bases each). The V and J ends lost 0 bases and 5 bases respectively, with 19 bases between them. The CDR3 runs 17 residues. Germline V gene lookup returns CDR1 LNHNV and CDR2 YYDKDF (reference sequence). CDR3 in DNA: TGTGCCACCAGCAGAGATAGAGTTGGGGCGTGGGGGGAGACCCAGTACTTC. Translated, it gives CATSRDRVGAWGETQYF.

There are a few counts of this clone. The chain combines TRBV30 with TRBJ1-4; a possible D gene is TRBD1 (5 bases). The V and J ends lost 1 base and 12 bases respectively, with 15 bases between them. This CDR3 comprises 13 residues. Germline values: CDR1 GTSNPN, CDR2 SVGIG (reference sequence). The CDR3 protein is CAWSDGGGRELFF. CDR3 nucleotide sequence: TGTGCCTGGAGTGACGGCGGGGGAAGGGAACTGTTTTTT.

The V gene is TRBV5-6, the J gene TRBJ2-3; no clear D. Trimming stripped 3 bases from V and 0 bases from J, with 5 bases between. Per germline, CDR1 SGHDT and CDR2 YYEEEE. The CDR3 is 13 residues long. CDR3 sequence reads: CASSSYSTDTQYF. CDR3 nucleotide sequence: TGTGCCAGCAGCTCCTATAGCACAGATACGCAGTATTTT.

The J gene is TRBJ2-5, the V gene TRBV6-5; weak D call: TRBD1 (5 bases). V was clipped by 6 bases and J by 2 bases, with 10 bases between them. Germline CDR1 reads MNHEY; CDR2 reads SVGAGI. The CDR3 is made up of 13 amino acids. The CDR3 is CASRRTLQETQYF. The CDR3 nucleotides are TGTGCCAGCAGGAGGACACTGCAAGAGACCCAGTACTTC.

The rearrangement uses TRBV28 and TRBJ2-2; possible D gene TRBD2, 6 bases. Trimming left V 1 base short and J 6 bases short, with 21 bases between. This CDR3 has 18 amino acids. Germline assignment: CDR1 MDHEN and CDR2 SYDVKM. DNA of the CDR3: TGTGCCAGCAGTTTATACGCGGTTGGCGGGAAAGGGTCCGGGGAGCTGTTTTTT. Protein product: CASSLYAVGGKGSGELFF.

This clone was recorded a few times. The V gene is TRBV6-1, the J gene TRBJ1-2; 8 nucleotides agree with TRBD1. V dropped 3 bases and J dropped 6; count of bases not matched to a gene: 6. CDR1 and CDR2 from the germline V gene are MNHNS and SASEGT. This CDR3 contains 14 residues. For the CDR3, the DNA is TGTGCCAGCAGTGATAGAGGGGACAGGAATGGCTACACCTTC. Protein: CASSDRGDRNGYTF.

V and J are TRBV7-2 and TRBJ2-5; tentative D call: TRBD1 (7 bases). This CDR3 is 14 amino acids long. The germline V and J ends were trimmed by 3 bases and 5 bases, with 13 bases remaining between them. Germline assignment: CDR1 SGHTA and CDR2 FQGNSA. CDR3 protein: CASSLNRGGETQYF. CDR3 nucleotides: TGTGCCAGCAGCTTGAACAGGGGAGGTGAGACCCAGTACTTC.

The V and J genes are TRBV2 and TRBJ1-4; D is unclear. CDR1 and CDR2 from the germline V gene are SNHLY and FYNNEI. This CDR3 spans 16 amino acids. Between the trimmed V and J ends, which lost 4 bases and 0 bases, there was a span of 12 bases. CDR3 protein: CASSVGVTPTNEKLFF. CDR3 nucleotides: TGTGCCAGCAGTGTTGGGGTCACCCCAACTAATGAAAAACTGTTTTTT.

The chain recombines TRBV7-3 with TRBJ2-3; weak D call: TRBD1 (7 bases). Trimming removed 5 bases at V and 4 bases at J, with 13 bases between. This CDR3 region has 14 residues. Germline CDR1 and CDR2: SGHTA and FQGTGA. CDR3 amino acids: CASSGGGWSDTQYF. CDR3 nucleotides: TGTGCCAGCAGCGGAGGGGGCTGGTCAGATACGCAGTATTTT. The full variable domain, rest sourced from reference TRBV7-3 and TRBJ2-3, is GAGVSQTPSNKVTEKGKYVELRCDPISGHTALYWYRQSLGQGPEFLIYFQGTGAADDSGLPNDRFFAVRPEGSVSTLKIQRTERGDSAVYLCASSGGGWSDTQYFGPGTRLTVL.

The J gene is TRBJ1-3, the V gene TRBV7-6; no clear D. V shed 2 bases and J shed 0 bases, with 11 bases lying between them. The CDR3 has 16 residues. Per the germline V gene, CDR1 is SGHVS and CDR2 is FNYEAQ. The CDR3 reads CASSLTGNPSGNTIYF. Written as DNA, the CDR3 is TGTGCCAGCAGCTTAACGGGGAACCCCTCTGGAAACACCATATATTTT.

This clone was picked up one time. V is TRBV4-2 and J is TRBJ1-2, with D possibly matching TRBD1 (5 bases). Trimming took 0 bases from V and 6 from J, leaving 8 bases between them. The V gene's germline CDR1 is LGHNA and CDR2 YNFKEQ. The CDR3 is 13 amino acids. The CDR3 loop reads CASSQDLGDGYTF. CDR3 nucleotide sequence: TGTGCCAGCAGCCAAGATCTGGGGGATGGCTACACCTTC.

The chain has TRBV30 and TRBJ2-7; D gene uncertain. Trimming took 0 bases from V and 0 from J, leaving 18 bases between them. CDR1 GTSNPN and CDR2 SVGIG come from the germline V gene (reference sequence). CDR3 length: 17 residues. The CDR3, as DNA: TGTGCCTGGAGTGTTGGCCGTTTGGCGGTTGGCTCCTACGAGCAGTACTTC. Its translation: CAWSVGRLAVGSYEQYF. Complete variable domain (other parts from reference TRBV30 and TRBJ2-7): SQTIHQWPATLVQPVGSPLSLECTVEGTSNPNLYWYRQAAGRGLQLLFYSVGIGQISSEVPQNLSASRPQDRQFILSSKKLLLSDSGFYLCAWSVGRLAVGSYEQYFGPGTRLTVT.

This chain links TRBV11-3 with TRBJ2-1, with a weak D call TRBD2 (6 bases). The germline CDR1 and CDR2 sequences are SGHNT and YENEEA. Deletions cut 0 bases from V and 0 bases from J, with 9 bases between. There are 16 residues in the CDR3. CDR3 sequence: CASSLDREISYNEQFF. The CDR3 nucleotides read TGTGCCAGCAGCTTAGATCGGGAGATCTCCTACAATGAGCAGTTCTTC.

This clone was observed a single time. This sequence joins TRBV21-1 and TRBJ2-1; whether TRBD1, the table's D call, matches the DNA was not checked. TRBV21-1 is an annotated pseudogene. The CDR3 has 14 amino acids. In DNA form, the CDR3 reads TGTGCCAGCAGTGACACCTCCCCTTACAATGAGCAGTTCTTC. Encoded protein: CASSDTSPYNEQFF.

This chain uses TRBV28 with TRBJ1-5, with 7 bases that match TRBD1. The V and J ends lost 2 bases and 3 bases, in that order; junction bases with no gene match: 10. CDR1 is MDHEN and CDR2 is SYDVKM in the germline V gene. This CDR3 region has 17 residues. The CDR3 reads CASSLLQGNPINQPQHF. CDR3 coding DNA: TGTGCCAGCAGTTTACTACAGGGGAACCCGATCAATCAGCCCCAGCATTTT.

Concerning this clone: The same CDR3 also results from other DNA sequences found in this sample. DNA for the CDR3: TGTGCCAGCAGCTTGAGGGATACGCAGTATTTT. This codes for CASSLRDTQYF. This chain links TRBV5-5 with TRBJ2-3; D gene uncertain. CDR3 size: 11 residues. V lost 1 base to trimming and J lost 6 bases, with 3 bases between them. Germline CDR1 and CDR2: SGHKS and YYEKEE (reference sequence).